This TCR beta chain was identified in a study of neurological immune-mediated disorders. About the research overall: There were around 34 multiple sclerosis patients; 31 were relapsing-remitting and 3 were secondary progressive.

Study-level points and caveats: It was HTLV-1-associated myelopathy that showed the most TCR clonal expansion, while multiple sclerosis showed the least, falling below healthy controls.

With 4 bases removed from V and 0 bases from J, the gap between germline ends came to 11 bases. Germline V gene data show CDR1 as SGHRS and CDR2 as YFSETQ. The CDR3 length is 15 residues. The cDNA was generated by 5'RACE with 10-nucleotide random UMIs. TCRdb itself ran the 5' RACE reads through MiXCR, one entry per CDR3 protein. The top ten clones hold 2.2% of a sample with more than 40,000 distinct CDR3 sequences, about 1.8% of them seen once. This clonotype was observed at least ten times. Its antigen is unknown. This receptor was obtained from a woman between 35 and 50 years old with multiple sclerosis. This chain joins TRBV5-1 and TRBJ1-3, with D unclear. Material: PBMCs. DNA for the CDR3: TGCGCCAGCAGCCTGGAGCCTAGCTCTGGAAACACCATATATTTT. Protein: CASSLEPSSGNTIYF.